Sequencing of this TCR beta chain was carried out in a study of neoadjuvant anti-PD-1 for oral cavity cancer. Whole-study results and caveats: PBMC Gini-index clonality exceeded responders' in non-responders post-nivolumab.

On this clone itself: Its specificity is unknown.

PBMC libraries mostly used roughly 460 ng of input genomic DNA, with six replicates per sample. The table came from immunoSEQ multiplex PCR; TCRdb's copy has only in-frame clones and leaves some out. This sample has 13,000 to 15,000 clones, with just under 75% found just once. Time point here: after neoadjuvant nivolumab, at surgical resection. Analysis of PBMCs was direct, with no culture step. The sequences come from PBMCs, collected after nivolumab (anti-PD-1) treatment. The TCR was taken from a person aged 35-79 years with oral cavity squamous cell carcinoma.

CDR3 nucleotides: TGCGCCAGCAGCCGCACTAGCGGAGACGCCGGAGGTCAGTACTTC. This translates into CASSRTSGDAGGQYF. V and J are TRBV5-1 and TRBJ2-4; 8 bases are shared with TRBD2. Looked up from germline, CDR1 is SGHRS and CDR2 is YFSETQ. Trimming took 4 bases from V and 12 from J; bases not matched to a gene: 15. The CDR3 consists of 15 residues.